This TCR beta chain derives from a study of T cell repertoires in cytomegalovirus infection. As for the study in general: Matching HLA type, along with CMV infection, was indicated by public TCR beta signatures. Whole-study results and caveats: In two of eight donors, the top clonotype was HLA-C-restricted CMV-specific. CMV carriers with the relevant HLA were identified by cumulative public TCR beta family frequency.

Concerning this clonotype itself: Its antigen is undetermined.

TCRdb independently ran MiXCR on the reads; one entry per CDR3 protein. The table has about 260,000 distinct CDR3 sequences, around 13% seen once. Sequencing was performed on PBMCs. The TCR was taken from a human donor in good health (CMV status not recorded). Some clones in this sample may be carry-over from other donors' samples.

Here the CDR3 DNA reads TGCGCCAGCAGCTTGGATTTCGGGCCAGAGCAGTACTTC. This codes for CASSLDFGPEQYF. The chain uses TRBV5-1 and TRBJ2-7; D is ambiguous. In germline, CDR1 is SGHRS, CDR2 YFSETQ. The CDR3 loop spans 13 amino acids. Trimming shortened V by 0 bases and J by 7 bases, and 11 bases separated the two germline ends. Looking up the rest from reference TRBV5-1 and TRBJ2-7 gives the full variable domain: KAGVTQTPRYLIKTRGQQVTLSCSPISGHRSVSWYQQTPGQGLQFLFEYFSETQRNKGNFPGRFSGRQFSNSRSEMNVSTLELGDSALYLCASSLDFGPEQYFGPGTRLTVT.